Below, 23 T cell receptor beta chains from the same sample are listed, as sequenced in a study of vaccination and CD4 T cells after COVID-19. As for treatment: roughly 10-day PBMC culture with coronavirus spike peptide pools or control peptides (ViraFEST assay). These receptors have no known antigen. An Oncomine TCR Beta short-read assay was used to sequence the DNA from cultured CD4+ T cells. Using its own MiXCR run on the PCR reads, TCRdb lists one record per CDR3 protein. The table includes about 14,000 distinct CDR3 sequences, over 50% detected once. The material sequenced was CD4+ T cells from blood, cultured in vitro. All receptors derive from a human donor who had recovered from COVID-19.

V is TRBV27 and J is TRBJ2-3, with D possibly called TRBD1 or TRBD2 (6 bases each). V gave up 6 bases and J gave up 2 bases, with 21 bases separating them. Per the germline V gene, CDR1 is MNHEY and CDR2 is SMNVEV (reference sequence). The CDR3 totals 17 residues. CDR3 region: CASSKGGWRALTDTQYF. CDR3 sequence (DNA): TGTGCCAGCAGCAAGGGGGGCTGGAGGGCCCTCACAGATACGCAGTATTTT.

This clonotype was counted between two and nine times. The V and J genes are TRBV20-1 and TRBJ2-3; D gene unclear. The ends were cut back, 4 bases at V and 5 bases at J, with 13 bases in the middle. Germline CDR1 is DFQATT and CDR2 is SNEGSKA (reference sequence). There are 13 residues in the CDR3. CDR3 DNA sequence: TGCAGTGCTACCGGTGGGAATGGAGATACGCAGTATTTT. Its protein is CSATGGNGDTQYF.

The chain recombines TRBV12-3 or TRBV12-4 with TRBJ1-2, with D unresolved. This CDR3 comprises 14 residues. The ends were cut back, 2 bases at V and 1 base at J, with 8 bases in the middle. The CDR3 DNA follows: TGTGCCAGCAGTTTACGGCAGAGTAACTATGGCTACACCTTC. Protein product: CASSLRQSNYGYTF.

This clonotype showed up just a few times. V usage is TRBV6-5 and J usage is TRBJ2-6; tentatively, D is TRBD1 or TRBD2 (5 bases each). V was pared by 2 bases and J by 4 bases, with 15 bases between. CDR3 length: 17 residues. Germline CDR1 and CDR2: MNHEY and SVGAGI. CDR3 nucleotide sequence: TGTGCCAGCAGTTACCGGGGCGAGGGGTCCGGGGCCAACGTCCTGACTTTC. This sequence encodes CASSYRGEGSGANVLTF.

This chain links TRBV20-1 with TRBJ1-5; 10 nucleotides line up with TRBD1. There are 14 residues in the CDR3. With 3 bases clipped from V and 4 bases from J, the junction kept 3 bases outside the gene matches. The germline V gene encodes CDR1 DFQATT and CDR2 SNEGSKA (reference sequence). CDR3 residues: CSARDRGKNQPQHF. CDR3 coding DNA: TGCAGTGCTAGGGACAGGGGGAAAAATCAGCCCCAGCATTTT.

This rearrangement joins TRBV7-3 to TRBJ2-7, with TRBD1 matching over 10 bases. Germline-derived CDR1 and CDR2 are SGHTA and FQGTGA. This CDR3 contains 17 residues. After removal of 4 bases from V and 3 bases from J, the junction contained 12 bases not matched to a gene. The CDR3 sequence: CASSSIPGQGSGYEQYF. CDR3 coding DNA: TGTGCCAGCAGCTCTATCCCGGGACAGGGGTCGGGCTACGAGCAGTACTTC. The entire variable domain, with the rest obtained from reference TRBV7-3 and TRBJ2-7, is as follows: GAGVSQTPSNKVTEKGKYVELRCDPISGHTALYWYRQSLGQGPEFLIYFQGTGAADDSGLPNDRFFAVRPEGSVSTLKIQRTERGDSAVYLCASSSIPGQGSGYEQYFGPGTRLTVT.

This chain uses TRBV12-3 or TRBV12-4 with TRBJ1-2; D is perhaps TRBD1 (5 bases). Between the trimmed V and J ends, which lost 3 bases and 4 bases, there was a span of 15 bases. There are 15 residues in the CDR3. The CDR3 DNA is TGTGCCAGCAGTTTGGAGGGGTCGGGGCCCTATGGCTACACCTTC. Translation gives CASSLEGSGPYGYTF.

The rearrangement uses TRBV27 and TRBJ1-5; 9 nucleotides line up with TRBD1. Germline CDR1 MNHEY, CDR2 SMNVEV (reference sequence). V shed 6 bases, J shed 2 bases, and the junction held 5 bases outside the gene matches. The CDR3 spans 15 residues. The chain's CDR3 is CASRRQGDGNQPQHF. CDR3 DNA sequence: TGTGCCAGCAGGAGACAGGGGGATGGCAATCAGCCCCAGCATTTT.

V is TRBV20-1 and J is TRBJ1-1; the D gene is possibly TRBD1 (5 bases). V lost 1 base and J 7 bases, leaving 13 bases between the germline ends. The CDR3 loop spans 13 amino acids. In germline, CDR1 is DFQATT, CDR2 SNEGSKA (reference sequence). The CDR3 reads CSARVPAGLEAFF. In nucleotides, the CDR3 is TGCAGTGCTAGAGTTCCTGCAGGGCTTGAAGCTTTCTTT.

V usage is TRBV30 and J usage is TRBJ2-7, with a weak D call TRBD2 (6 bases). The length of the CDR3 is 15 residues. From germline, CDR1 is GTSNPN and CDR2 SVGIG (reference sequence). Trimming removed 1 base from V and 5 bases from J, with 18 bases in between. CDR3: CAWSGTRGNWHEQYF. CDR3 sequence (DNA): TGTGCCTGGAGTGGGACCCGGGGGAATTGGCACGAGCAGTACTTC.

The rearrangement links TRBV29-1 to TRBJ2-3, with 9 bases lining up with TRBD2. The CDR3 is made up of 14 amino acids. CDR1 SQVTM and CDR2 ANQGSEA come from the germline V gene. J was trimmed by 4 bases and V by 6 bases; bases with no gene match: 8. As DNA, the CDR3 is TGCAGCGTCCTCAGCGGGGGGTCCGCAGATACGCAGTATTTT. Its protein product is CSVLSGGSADTQYF.

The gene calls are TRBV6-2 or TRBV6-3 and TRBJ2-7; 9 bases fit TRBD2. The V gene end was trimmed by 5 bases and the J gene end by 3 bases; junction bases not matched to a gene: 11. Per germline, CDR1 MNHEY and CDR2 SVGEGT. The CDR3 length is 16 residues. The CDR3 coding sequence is TGTGCCAGCAGTGGAGGGACTAGCCTAGGGGACTACGAGCAGTACTTC. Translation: CASSGGTSLGDYEQYF.

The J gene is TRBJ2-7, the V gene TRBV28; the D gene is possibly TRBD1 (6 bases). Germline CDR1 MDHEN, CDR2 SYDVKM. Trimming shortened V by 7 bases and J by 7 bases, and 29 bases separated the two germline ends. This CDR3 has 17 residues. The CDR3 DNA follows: TGTGCCAGCACCTCGAGCTCCGGGCAGGGGAATTTCGGGGAGCAGTACTTC. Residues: CASTSSSGQGNFGEQYF.

CDR3 sequence: CASSVSRTSNYGYTF. The CDR3 nucleotides read TGTGCCAGCAGCGTTAGCCGGACAAGTAACTATGGCTACACCTTC. The chain recombines TRBV9 with TRBJ1-2; TRBD1 might be the D (5 bases). This CDR3 comprises 15 residues. V lost 2 bases to trimming and J lost 1 base, with 12 bases between them. Germline CDR1 is SGDLS and CDR2 is YYNGEE.

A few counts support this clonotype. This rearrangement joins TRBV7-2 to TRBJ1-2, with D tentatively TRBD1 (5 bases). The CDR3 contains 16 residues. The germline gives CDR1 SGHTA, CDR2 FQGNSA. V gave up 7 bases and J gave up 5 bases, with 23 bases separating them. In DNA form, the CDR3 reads TGTGCCAGCAACTCGAACGGAGGGGCGTTGTGGTATGGCTACACCTTC. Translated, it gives CASNSNGGALWYGYTF.

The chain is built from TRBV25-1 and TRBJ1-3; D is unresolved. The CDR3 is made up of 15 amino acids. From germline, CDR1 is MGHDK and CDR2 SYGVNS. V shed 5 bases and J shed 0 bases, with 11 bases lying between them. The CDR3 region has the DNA TGTGCCAGCAGTCGATGGACCGTCTCTGGAAACACCATATATTTT. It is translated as CASSRWTVSGNTIYF.

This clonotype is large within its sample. CDR3 DNA: TGCAGTGCTAGTCAACCCAGGGGGAACACAGATACGCAGTATTTT. It encodes CSASQPRGNTDTQYF. The V call is TRBV20-1, the J call TRBJ2-3; 7 positions match TRBD1. Germline assignment: CDR1 DFQATT and CDR2 SNEGSKA (reference sequence). The CDR3 length is 15 residues. Trimming cost V 3 bases and J 2 bases; bases outside gene matches: 8.

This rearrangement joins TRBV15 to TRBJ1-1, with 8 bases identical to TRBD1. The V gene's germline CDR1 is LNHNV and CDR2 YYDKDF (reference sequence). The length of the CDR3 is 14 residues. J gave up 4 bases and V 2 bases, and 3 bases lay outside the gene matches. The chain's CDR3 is CATSRSGQATEAFF. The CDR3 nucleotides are TGTGCCACCAGCAGATCGGGACAGGCCACTGAAGCTTTCTTT.

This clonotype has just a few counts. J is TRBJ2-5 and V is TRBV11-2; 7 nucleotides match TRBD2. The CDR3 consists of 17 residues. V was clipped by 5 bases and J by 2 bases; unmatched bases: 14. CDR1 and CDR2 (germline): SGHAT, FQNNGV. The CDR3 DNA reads TGTGCCAGCAGCCGTTACGGGGGAGGGTCGACGCAAGAGACCCAGTACTTC. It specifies CASSRYGGGSTQETQYF.

The CDR3 loop reads CASGQGDSPLHF. The CDR3 nucleotides are TGTGCCAGCGGACAGGGGGATTCACCCCTCCACTTT. This sequence joins TRBV2 and TRBJ1-6, with 10 bases identical to TRBD1. CDR3 length: 12 amino acids. The V and J ends lost 8 bases and 8 bases, in that order; junction bases with no gene match: 0. Per the germline V gene, CDR1 is SNHLY and CDR2 is FYNNEI.

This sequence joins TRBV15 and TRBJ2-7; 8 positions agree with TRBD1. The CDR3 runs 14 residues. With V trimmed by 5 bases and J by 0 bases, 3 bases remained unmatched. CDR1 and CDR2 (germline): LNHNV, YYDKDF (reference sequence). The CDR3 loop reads CATSRTGGSYEQYF. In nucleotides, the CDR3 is TGTGCCACCAGCCGCACAGGGGGCTCCTACGAGCAGTACTTC. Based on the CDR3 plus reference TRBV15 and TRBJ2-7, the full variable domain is DAMVIQNPRYQVTQFGKPVTLSCSQTLNHNVMYWYQQKSSQAPKLLFHYYDKDFNNEADTPDNFQSRRPNTSFCFLDIRSPGLGDTAMYLCATSRTGGSYEQYFGPGTRLTVT.

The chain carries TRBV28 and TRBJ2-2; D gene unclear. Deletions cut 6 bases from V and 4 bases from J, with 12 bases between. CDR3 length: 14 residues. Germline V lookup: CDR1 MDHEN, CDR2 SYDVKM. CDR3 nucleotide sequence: TGTGCCAGCAGGGGCCCGATGGGCACCGGGGAGCTGTTTTTT. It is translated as CASRGPMGTGELFF.

CDR3: CASTGSGRTDTQYF. The DNA of the CDR3 is TGTGCCAGCACCGGTAGCGGGAGGACAGATACGCAGTATTTT. The chain is built from TRBV9 and TRBJ2-3, with TRBD2 matching over 10 bases. The CDR3 has 14 residues. Looked up from germline, CDR1 is SGDLS and CDR2 is YYNGEE. V shed 6 bases and J 3 bases; nucleotides not matched to a gene: 4.